This T cell receptor (beta chain) was captured by sequencing in a study of blood T cells in healthy people across ages. Study background: Every two T cells gave about one barcoded beta molecule via template switching.

A second roughly 6 to 11 cycle PCR used barcoded and J-beta primers. TCRdb independently ran MiXCR on the 5' RACE reads; one entry per CDR3 protein. The sample shows about 640,000 distinct CDR3 sequences, roughly 53% of them seen only once. The germline V and J ends were trimmed by 4 bases and 9 bases, with 13 bases remaining between them. Germline assignment: CDR1 MNHNY and CDR2 SVGAGI (reference sequence). The CDR3 totals 13 residues. This chain connects TRBV6-6 to TRBJ2-1; tentatively, D is TRBD2 (6 bases). The receptor comes from a man in his fifties or sixties in good health. Sequenced material: blood. The CDR3 here is CASSFRRGTEQFF. Here the CDR3 DNA reads TGTGCCAGCAGTTTTCGTCGGGGGACTGAGCAGTTCTTC.